The present T cell receptor beta chain was sequenced within a study of control samples from healthy donors and cancer patients. The CDR3 has 16 amino acids. Deletions cut 8 bases from V and 0 bases from J, with 16 bases between. Germline V gives CDR1 MDHEN, CDR2 SYDVKM. Sequencing was performed with immunoSEQ multiplex PCR; in TCRdb, only in-frame clones are kept and a portion is missing. Seen here are about 120,000 clones, more than 80% observed once, and the top ten hold 0.95% to 1.3%. This TCR derives from a woman aged 45 to 65 with colorectal cancer. The genes are TRBV28 and TRBJ1-4; D is possibly TRBD1 (6 bases). The source material was PBMCs. CDR3 sequence reads: CASRDTTIATNEKLFF. The CDR3 region has the DNA TGTGCCAGCCGGGACACAACGATTGCAACTAATGAAAAACTGTTTTTT.